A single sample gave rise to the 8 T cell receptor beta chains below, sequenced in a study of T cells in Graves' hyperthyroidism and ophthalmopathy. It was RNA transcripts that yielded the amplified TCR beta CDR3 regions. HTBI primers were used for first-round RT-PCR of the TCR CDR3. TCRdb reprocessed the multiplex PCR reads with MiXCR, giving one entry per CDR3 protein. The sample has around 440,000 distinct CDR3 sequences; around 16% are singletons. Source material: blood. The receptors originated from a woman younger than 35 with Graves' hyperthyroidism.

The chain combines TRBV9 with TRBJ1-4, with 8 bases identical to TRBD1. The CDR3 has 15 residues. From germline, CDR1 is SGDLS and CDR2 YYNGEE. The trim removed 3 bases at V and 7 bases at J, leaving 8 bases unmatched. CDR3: CASSAKTGAREKLFF. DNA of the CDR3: TGTGCCAGCAGCGCTAAGACAGGGGCACGTGAAAAACTGTTTTTT.

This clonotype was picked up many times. CDR3 in amino acids: CASVAGDGYTF. The CDR3 DNA is TGTGCCAGCGTTGCAGGTGATGGCTACACCTTC. V is TRBV6-1 and J is TRBJ1-2; D is unclear. CDR1 MNHNS and CDR2 SASEGT come from the germline V gene. V dropped 8 bases and J dropped 6 bases, with 10 bases sitting between them. The CDR3 extends over 11 amino acids.

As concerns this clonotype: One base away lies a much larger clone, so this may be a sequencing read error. CDR3: CASRRGQKDNYGYTF. CDR3 sequence (DNA): TGTGCCAGCAGGCGGGGACAGAAGGATAACTATGGCTACACCTTC. The chain recombines TRBV2 with TRBJ1-2; 7 nucleotides agree with TRBD1. This CDR3 region has 15 residues. V was pared by 6 bases and J by 1 base, with 8 bases of the junction left unmatched. Germline-derived CDR1 and CDR2 are SNHLY and FYNNEI.

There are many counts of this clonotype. In DNA form, the CDR3 reads TGTGCCAGCAGCCCCTCACAAGAGACCCAGTACTTC. It yields the protein CASSPSQETQYF. The genes are TRBV11-2 and TRBJ2-5; no clear D. Germline values: CDR1 SGHAT, CDR2 FQNNGV. The CDR3 totals 12 residues. The V gene lost 5 bases and the J gene lost 2 bases, with 6 bases spanning the gap.

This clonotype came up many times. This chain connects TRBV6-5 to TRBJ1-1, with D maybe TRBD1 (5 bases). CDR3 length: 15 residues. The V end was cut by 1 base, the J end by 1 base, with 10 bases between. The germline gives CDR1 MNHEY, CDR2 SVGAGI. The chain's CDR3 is CASSYWRGGNTEAFF. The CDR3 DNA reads TGTGCCAGCAGTTACTGGAGGGGAGGGAACACTGAAGCTTTCTTT.

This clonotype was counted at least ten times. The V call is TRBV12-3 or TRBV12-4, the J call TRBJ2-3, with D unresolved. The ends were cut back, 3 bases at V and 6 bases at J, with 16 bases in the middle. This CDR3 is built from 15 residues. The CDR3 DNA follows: TGTGCCAGCAGTTTCGAGGTGGGAATGGCCGATACGCAGTATTTT. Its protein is CASSFEVGMADTQYF.

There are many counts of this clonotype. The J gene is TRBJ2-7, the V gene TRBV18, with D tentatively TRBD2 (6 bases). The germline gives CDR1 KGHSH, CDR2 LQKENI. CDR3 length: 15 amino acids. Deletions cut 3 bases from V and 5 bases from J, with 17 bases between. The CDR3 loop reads CASSPQRVAGDEQYF. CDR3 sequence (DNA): TGTGCCAGCTCACCCCAGCGGGTGGCTGGGGACGAGCAGTACTTC.

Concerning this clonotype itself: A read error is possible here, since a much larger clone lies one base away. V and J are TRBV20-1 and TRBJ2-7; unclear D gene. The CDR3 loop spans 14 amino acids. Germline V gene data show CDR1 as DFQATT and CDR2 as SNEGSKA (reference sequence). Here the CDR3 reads CSVRRSSVPYEQYF. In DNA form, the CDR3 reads TGCAGTGTTAGAAGATCAAGCGTCCCCTACGAGCAGTACTTC.